This entry concerns a single T cell receptor beta chain. Its cognate antigen is unknown. The data belong to a study of identifying expanded T cells in peripheral blood. Study-wide results and caveats: Over around two and four weeks, about 16.4 and 19 clones changed, versus roughly 1.1 between replicates. Across healthy donors, higher total template counts meant significantly greater roughly 2-week count variance.

This CDR3 is 20 amino acids long. The V and J ends lost 1 base and 0 bases, in that order; junction bases with no gene match: 11. Per the germline V gene, CDR1 is SGHRS and CDR2 is YFSETQ. TCRdb's table, derived via immunoSEQ multiplex PCR, lists solely in-frame clones and lacks some. Of about 100,000 clones in the sample, more than 85% were seen once. During the collection period, no donor immune events like infections were recorded. Sample: blood. The clonotype was recovered from a person aged 18-70 years in good health. This chain links TRBV5-1 with TRBJ2-2, with 11 bases lining up with TRBD2. The CDR3 spells CASSLYQGLAGPTNTGELFF. The CDR3 DNA follows: TGCGCCAGCAGCTTGTATCAAGGACTAGCGGGCCCAACGAACACCGGGGAGCTGTTTTTT.